This T cell receptor beta chain is drawn from a study of T cells after yellow fever vaccination. Points on this clonotype: A read error may be the cause here, since a much bigger clone is one base away.

A single record per CDR3 protein comes from TCRdb applying MiXCR to the 5' RACE reads. Among about 310,000 distinct CDR3 sequences listed, roughly 4% were seen once. The CDR3 runs to 12 residues. Germline lookup yields CDR1 SGHRS and CDR2 YFSETQ. V was clipped by 4 bases and J by 10 bases, with 13 bases between them. This chain uses TRBV5-1 with TRBJ2-3, with a possible D match to TRBD2 (6 bases). This sequence originates from a man in his late teens or twenties who received the YFV17D yellow fever vaccine. The material was PBMCs, obtained on the day of the yellow fever booster vaccination. This CDR3 reads CASSAGRNSQYF. CDR3 nucleotides: TGCGCCAGCAGCGCGGGGCGTAATTCGCAGTATTTT.